The 17 T cell receptor beta chains below were found in one sample sequenced in a study of CD8 T cells in Susac syndrome. The RNA, roughly 0.5 to 1 ug, was put through reverse transcription using random hexamers. TCRdb re-called the immunoSEQ multiplex PCR reads with MiXCR, one entry per CDR3 protein. The table includes around 280,000 distinct CDR3 sequences, more than 75% detected once. Sequenced input: CD8+ T cells from PBMCs. These receptors all come from a human donor with multiple sclerosis.

A single count supports this clonotype. V usage is TRBV20-1 and J usage is TRBJ2-3; 9 bases match TRBD2. The CDR3 has 18 residues. Germline values: CDR1 DFQATT, CDR2 SNEGSKA (reference sequence). J gave up 1 base and V 0 bases, and 11 bases lay outside the gene matches. CDR3 nucleotides: TGCAGTGCTAGAGATCTGCGGGAGGGCCCAAGGGGCACAGATACGCAGTATTTT. This encodes CSARDLREGPRGTDTQYF.

In nucleotides, the CDR3 is TGTGCCAGCAGCTTTGGACTAGCGGGTAATGAGCAGTTCTTC. It specifies CASSFGLAGNEQFF. The genes are TRBV7-9 and TRBJ2-1; 11 positions agree with TRBD2. The germline CDR1 and CDR2 sequences are SEHNR and FQNEAQ (reference sequence). V shed 3 bases and J 7 bases; nucleotides not matched to a gene: 2. The CDR3 extends over 14 amino acids. Based on the CDR3 plus reference TRBV7-9 and TRBJ2-1, the full variable domain is DTGVSQNPRHKITKRGQNVTFRCDPISEHNRLYWYRQTLGQGPEFLTYFQNEAQLEKSRLLSDRFSAERPKGSFSTLEIQRTEQGDSAMYLCASSFGLAGNEQFFGPGTRLTVL.

The chain uses TRBV28 and TRBJ2-7; 11 bases match TRBD2. The junction had 9 bases not matched to a gene; V was cut back by 5 bases and J by 3 bases. Germline values: CDR1 MDHEN, CDR2 SYDVKM. This CDR3 comprises 16 residues. The CDR3 DNA is TGTGCCAGCAGTCTCCCTCCGGGACTAGCGGACTACGAGCAGTACTTC. Its protein is CASSLPPGLADYEQYF.

The chain's CDR3 is CASSLRGTNQETQYF. The CDR3 nucleotides are TGTGCCAGTTCCCTTCGCGGGACCAACCAAGAGACCCAGTACTTC. The chain has TRBV19 and TRBJ2-5; a possible D gene is TRBD2 (6 bases). This CDR3 has 15 residues. The V and J ends lost 8 bases and 0 bases respectively, with 16 bases between them. CDR1 and CDR2 (germline): LNHDA, SQIVND (reference sequence). The variable domain in full, with the rest retrieved from reference TRBV19 and TRBJ2-5, is DGGITQSPKYLFRKEGQNVTLSCEQNLNHDAMYWYRQDPGQGLRLIYYSQIVNDFQKGDIAEGYSVSREKKESFPLTVTSAQKNPTAFYLCASSLRGTNQETQYFGPGTRLLVL.

The chain couples TRBV9 to TRBJ1-1, with D hard to call. V lost 0 bases and J 0 bases, leaving 6 bases between the germline ends. The germline V gene encodes CDR1 SGDLS and CDR2 YYNGEE. The CDR3 is 14 residues long. The CDR3 reads CASSVGRLNTEAFF. The CDR3 region has the DNA TGTGCCAGCAGCGTAGGTCGGCTGAACACTGAAGCTTTCTTT. Full variable domain (outside the CDR3, taken from reference TRBV9 and TRBJ1-1): DSGVTQTPKHLITATGQRVTLRCSPRSGDLSVYWYQQSLDQGLQFLIQYYNGEERAKGNILERFSAQQFPDLHSELNLSSLELGDSALYFCASSVGRLNTEAFFGQGTRLTVV.

The gene calls are TRBV5-4 and TRBJ2-7; no firm D call. Trimming removed 2 bases from V and 1 base from J, with 4 bases in between. The length of the CDR3 is 12 residues. Per the germline V gene, CDR1 is SGHNT and CDR2 is YYREEE (reference sequence). In DNA form, the CDR3 reads TGTGCCAGCAGCTTCAATTCCTACGAGCAGTACTTC. Amino acid sequence: CASSFNSYEQYF.

This clonotype appeared a few times. A junction boundary mismatches the germline segment, possibly from a read error. The gene calls are TRBV12-3 or TRBV12-4 and TRBJ2-5, with D tentatively TRBD2 (6 bases). This CDR3 region has 14 residues. DNA for the CDR3: TGTGCCAGTAGTTTAGTTGGGGGGCAAGAGACCCAGTACTTC. This translates into CASSLVGGQETQYF.

V and J are TRBV15 and TRBJ2-1; 8 bases map to TRBD2. With V trimmed by 5 bases and J by 6 bases, 9 bases remained unmatched. This CDR3 region has 15 residues. CDR1 is LNHNV and CDR2 is YYDKDF in the germline V gene (reference sequence). The CDR3 DNA sequence: TGTGCCACCAGCGTTGGCCGGGAGGGCGTCAATGAGCAGTTCTTC. Translated: CATSVGREGVNEQFF.

The V and J genes are TRBV10-1 and TRBJ2-7, with 7 bases fitting TRBD1. V shed 3 bases and J 2 bases; nucleotides not matched to a gene: 4. CDR1 and CDR2 from the germline V gene are WNHNN and SYGVQD (reference sequence). This CDR3 comprises 14 residues. The CDR3: CASSDHGTAYEQYF. The CDR3 bases are TGCGCCAGCAGTGACCACGGGACAGCCTACGAGCAGTACTTC.

The chain has TRBV27 and TRBJ1-5; a possible D gene is TRBD1 (6 bases). Germline CDR1 is MNHEY and CDR2 is SMNVEV (reference sequence). Trimming pared 0 bases from V and 8 bases from J, leaving 14 bases between. The CDR3 runs to 15 residues. The CDR3 DNA reads TGTGCCAGCAGTTTATCGGGGGGGGCTTCTAAGCCCCAGCATTTT. This codes for CASSLSGGASKPQHF.

This chain links TRBV20-1 with TRBJ2-7, with 7 bases that match TRBD1. V lost 0 bases and J lost 2; bases outside the gene matches: 4. In germline, CDR1 is DFQATT, CDR2 SNEGSKA (reference sequence). The CDR3 totals 14 residues. DNA of the CDR3: TGCAGTGCTAGAGAGACAGGGTGGACCTACGAGCAGTACTTC. Its translation: CSARETGWTYEQYF.

This clonotype showed up just once. The V call is TRBV7-9, the J call TRBJ2-1; tentatively, D is TRBD2 (5 bases). V was trimmed by 5 bases and J by 6 bases, leaving 14 bases between them. The CDR3 has 14 residues. From germline, CDR1 is SEHNR and CDR2 FQNEAQ (reference sequence). CDR3 loop: CASSHGDLRNEQFF. The CDR3 DNA follows: TGTGCCAGCAGCCACGGGGATTTGCGCAATGAGCAGTTCTTC.

The CDR3 DNA reads TGTGCCAGCAGCTTGGGGGGGCGTAGCGAGCAGTACTTC. Encoded protein: CASSLGGRSEQYF. The chain combines TRBV5-6 with TRBJ2-7, with a tentative D call TRBD1 (6 bases). CDR3 length equals 13 residues. Trimming took off 0 bases at V and 6 bases at J, with 10 bases between the two ends. Germline lookup yields CDR1 SGHDT and CDR2 YYEEEE.

This clonotype was recorded a few times. The chain joins TRBV12-3 or TRBV12-4 to TRBJ2-7; a possible D gene is TRBD2 (6 bases). The length of the CDR3 is 12 residues. V was shortened by 8 bases and J by 0 bases, with 8 bases between the two germline ends. The CDR3 DNA is TGTGCCAGCTCGGAGGGCTCCTACGAGCAGTACTTC. Translating gives CASSEGSYEQYF.

The V and J genes are TRBV7-3 and TRBJ2-5, with D possibly TRBD2 on 5 matching bases. The CDR3 has 16 amino acids. The V gene's germline CDR1 is SGHTA and CDR2 FQGTGA. Deletions cut 7 bases from V and 5 bases from J, with 23 bases between. The CDR3 spells CASTFLLRGWLETQYF. DNA of the CDR3: TGTGCCAGCACCTTCTTACTTCGGGGTTGGCTGGAGACCCAGTACTTC.

This clonotype was picked up a small number of times. The rearrangement joins TRBV6-1 to TRBJ2-1; D uncertain. V lost 4 bases and J lost 10, with 8 bases in between. CDR1 and CDR2 (germline): MNHNS, SASEGT. The CDR3 totals 11 residues. The CDR3 region is CASSVGAEQFF. CDR3 nucleotides: TGTGCCAGCAGTGTAGGAGCAGAGCAGTTCTTC.

The chain is built from TRBV9 and TRBJ2-1; unclear D gene. Trimming removed 0 bases at V and 7 bases at J, with 5 bases between. The CDR3 runs 12 residues. Looked up from germline, CDR1 is SGDLS and CDR2 is YYNGEE. CDR3 protein: CASSVGPNEQFF. Written as DNA, the CDR3 is TGTGCCAGCAGCGTAGGGCCTAATGAGCAGTTCTTC.